One sample yielded the 32 T cell receptor beta chains listed below, sequenced in a study of blood T cells in healthy people across ages (dated by TCRdb to 2014 to 2015). Libraries were constructed by 5' RACE. Sequencing relied on an Illumina HiSeq 2500. A second PCR of about 7 to 12 cycles was performed with a sample-barcoded 5' primer and a J-beta primer mix. TCRdb reworked the public reads: Q25 trimming with fastp, MiXCR clone assembly, productive beta chains retained. Duplicate CDR3 protein sequences are folded into a single record with the most common DNA and genes. For this sample there are 1,100,000 or so distinct CDR3 sequences; under 55% appear just once. The leading ten clones occupy 18% of the sample. Sequencing was carried out using blood. The source is a woman aged 60-75 years in good health.

This clonotype was found many times. V gene TRBV7-2 combines with J gene TRBJ2-7, with 7 bases matching TRBD1. The trim removed 4 bases at V and 4 bases at J, leaving 10 bases unmatched. Germline V lookup: CDR1 SGHTA, CDR2 FQGNSA. This CDR3 has 15 amino acids. This CDR3 is CASSSPDRTTYEQYF. DNA of the CDR3: TGTGCCAGCAGCTCCCCGGACAGGACGACTTACGAGCAGTACTTC.

The chain's CDR3 is CASSLSGGEGYGYTF. As DNA, the CDR3 is TGTGCCAGCAGTTTATCAGGGGGTGAGGGCTATGGCTACACCTTC. V is TRBV27 and J is TRBJ1-2, with D maybe TRBD1 (6 bases). Looked up from germline, CDR1 is MNHEY and CDR2 is SMNVEV (reference sequence). The CDR3 runs 15 residues. The V and J ends lost 0 bases and 4 bases respectively, with 12 bases between them.

V gene TRBV4-1 combines with J gene TRBJ2-5, with 7 positions matching TRBD2. The CDR3 length is 15 residues. The trim removed 3 bases at V and 2 bases at J, leaving 6 bases unmatched. CDR1 MGHRA and CDR2 YSYEKL come from the germline V gene. CDR3 bases: TGCGCCAGCAGCCAGATTCTAGCGGAACAAGAGACCCAGTACTTC. Protein sequence: CASSQILAEQETQYF.

The chain couples TRBV3-1 to TRBJ2-7, with D tentatively TRBD1 (6 bases). This CDR3 has 13 amino acids. Looked up from germline, CDR1 is LGHDT and CDR2 is YNNKEL (reference sequence). Between the trimmed V and J ends, which lost 4 bases and 5 bases, there was a span of 12 bases. The CDR3 nucleotides read TGTGCCAGCAGCCTTGAGAGGGGGAACGAGCAGTACTTC. This codes for CASSLERGNEQYF.

The chain links TRBV28 to TRBJ2-7, with D perhaps matching TRBD2 (6 bases). This CDR3 is 15 amino acids long. V was cut by 7 bases and J by 4 bases, with 20 bases left in between. Germline assignment: CDR1 MDHEN and CDR2 SYDVKM. CDR3: CASTAEGLRWYEQYF. CDR3 DNA sequence: TGTGCCAGCACAGCGGAGGGGCTCCGATGGTACGAGCAGTACTTC.

This clonotype was seen only once. This chain connects TRBV6-1 to TRBJ1-6, with D hard to call. Trimming left V 2 bases short and J 7 bases short, with 21 bases between. Germline V CDR1 and CDR2: MNHNS, SASEGT. This CDR3 is built from 18 residues. The CDR3 here is CASSEIGSSRGFNSPLHF. The CDR3 coding sequence is TGTGCCAGCAGTGAAATCGGTTCCTCGCGGGGTTTCAATTCACCCCTCCACTTT.

V gene TRBV12-3 or TRBV12-4 combines with J gene TRBJ1-6, with D tentatively TRBD1 (5 bases). The CDR3 consists of 15 residues. The V and J ends lost 2 bases and 7 bases respectively, with 12 bases between them. The CDR3 loop is CASSLQGSGNSPLHF. CDR3 nucleotide sequence: TGTGCCAGCAGTTTACAGGGTTCGGGGAATTCACCCCTCCACTTT.

This chain joins TRBV10-2 and TRBJ2-5, with D maybe TRBD2 (6 bases). The J call could be wrong; TRBJ2-7 is a better fit for the DNA end. The CDR3 has 15 amino acids. Germline V lookup: CDR1 WSHSY, CDR2 SAAADI. The CDR3 is CAGSKVDYRSNEQYF. CDR3 bases: TGCGCCGGCTCCAAGGTGGACTACCGCTCAAACGAGCAGTACTTC.

The chain employs TRBV27 and TRBJ2-7; the match to TRBD1 covers 7 bases. Per germline, CDR1 MNHEY and CDR2 SMNVEV (reference sequence). With V trimmed by 6 bases and J by 5 bases, 10 bases remained unmatched. The CDR3 has 14 amino acids. CDR3 DNA sequence: TGTGCCAGCAGACGGGACAGTCTTACCCACGAGCAGTACTTC. It is translated as CASRRDSLTHEQYF.

The V call is TRBV12-3 or TRBV12-4, the J call TRBJ2-5; TRBD2 aligns across 8 bases. The DNA end is a closer match to TRBJ2-7, so the J assignment may be wrong. The CDR3 has 14 residues. CDR3 residues: CASSRLSGGYEQYF. CDR3 in DNA: TGTGCCAGCAGTCGTCTAAGCGGGGGCTACGAGCAGTACTTC.

The CDR3 sequence: CASSLSQTGGNTGELFF. CDR3 nucleotides: TGTGCCAGCAGTTTAAGTCAAACAGGGGGGAACACCGGGGAGCTGTTTTTT. V and J are TRBV12-3 or TRBV12-4 and TRBJ2-2; 8 nucleotides align to TRBD1. V lost 2 bases to trimming and J lost 1 base; unmatched junction nucleotides: 6. CDR3 length: 17 amino acids.

The chain carries TRBV10-3 and TRBJ2-7; tentatively, D is TRBD1 (6 bases). This CDR3 spans 14 amino acids. The ends were cut back, 5 bases at V and 6 bases at J, with 17 bases in the middle. Germline CDR1 is ENHRY and CDR2 is SYGVKD. The CDR3 region has the DNA TGTGCCATCAGTAAGCCAGGGGCGGTTCTCGAGCAGTACTTC. It translates to CAISKPGAVLEQYF.

The CDR3 region has the DNA TGCGCCAGCAGCGCAACCCTCGAGACAGGGATGGCTTTCTTT. This translates into CASSATLETGMAFF. The rearrangement links TRBV5-1 to TRBJ1-1; TRBD1 aligns across 7 bases. The CDR3 is 14 residues long. V lost 4 bases, J lost 11 bases, and 14 bases stayed unmatched. Germline V gene lookup returns CDR1 SGHRS and CDR2 YFSETQ.

The chain employs TRBV9 and TRBJ2-7, with TRBD1 matching 10 bases. Looked up from germline, CDR1 is SGDLS and CDR2 is YYNGEE. The CDR3 is 14 amino acids. V was pared by 3 bases and J by 7 bases, with 7 bases of the junction left unmatched. This CDR3 is CASSAPGQGTEQYF. CDR3 bases: TGTGCCAGCAGCGCCCCGGGACAGGGGACGGAGCAGTACTTC.

This clonotype was observed many times. The chain recombines TRBV10-1 with TRBJ1-2; D remains unclear. CDR3 size: 13 residues. Germline V gene data show CDR1 as WNHNN and CDR2 as SYGVQD (reference sequence). Trimming stripped 5 bases from V and 6 bases from J, with 13 bases between. CDR3 coding DNA: TGCGCCAGCAGTCAGGACCCACGGAATGGCTACACCTTC. Protein sequence: CASSQDPRNGYTF.

This clonotype was seen only a few times. This sequence joins TRBV6-5 and TRBJ2-6, with D uncertain. The V gene's germline CDR1 is MNHEY and CDR2 SVGAGI. V was clipped by 1 base and J by 0 bases, with 7 bases between them. The CDR3 length is 16 residues. CDR3 sequence reads: CASSYWAASGANVLTF. For the CDR3, the DNA is TGTGCCAGCAGTTACTGGGCAGCCTCTGGGGCCAACGTCCTGACTTTC.

This clonotype was observed a few times. This CDR3 reads CASSLPDRTVGDTQYF. The CDR3 region has the DNA TGCGCCAGCAGCCTTCCGGACAGGACTGTTGGAGATACGCAGTATTTT. V usage is TRBV5-1 and J usage is TRBJ2-3; TRBD1 matches 7 bases. Looked up from germline, CDR1 is SGHRS and CDR2 is YFSETQ. Trimming took 4 bases from V and 5 from J; bases not matched to a gene: 13. The CDR3 covers 16 residues.

The chain uses TRBV20-1 and TRBJ1-2; D remains unclear. The CDR3 has 9 residues. The germline CDR1 and CDR2 sequences are DFQATT and SNEGSKA (reference sequence). Trimming took off 6 bases at V and 4 bases at J, with 3 bases between the two ends. The CDR3 is CSATYGYTF. For the CDR3, the DNA is TGCAGTGCCACCTATGGCTACACCTTC.

The J gene is TRBJ1-5, the V gene TRBV7-6; 12 nucleotides align to TRBD1. J gave up 5 bases and V 4 bases, and 9 bases lay outside the gene matches. CDR3 length: 17 residues. Germline CDR1 is SGHVS and CDR2 is FNYEAQ. For the CDR3, the DNA is TGTGCCAGCAGCTCACACCCGGGACAGGGGGCTGATCAGCCCCAGCATTTT. Its translation: CASSSHPGQGADQPQHF.

This chain links TRBV28 with TRBJ1-1; D not certain. The V end lost 9 bases, the J end lost 4 bases, and 15 bases lay between the germline ends. CDR1 and CDR2 (germline): MDHEN, SYDVKM. The CDR3 spans 13 residues. The CDR3 DNA sequence: TGTGCCAGTTCCATGCGAGTTGGCACTGAAGCTTTCTTT. Amino acid sequence: CASSMRVGTEAFF.

The CDR3 is CASSSARQGWASGANVLTF. CDR3 nucleotides: TGTGCCAGCAGCTCAGCCCGACAGGGGTGGGCCTCTGGGGCCAACGTCCTGACTTTC. This chain connects TRBV7-9 to TRBJ2-6; 8 nucleotides agree with TRBD1. V gave up 4 bases and J gave up 0 bases; unmatched junction bases: 11. The CDR3 loop spans 19 amino acids. Looked up from germline, CDR1 is SEHNR and CDR2 is FQNEAQ (reference sequence).

This chain links TRBV5-6 with TRBJ1-2, with D possibly being TRBD1 (5 bases). Deletions cut 4 bases from V and 3 bases from J, with 19 bases between. Germline CDR1 and CDR2: SGHDT and YYEEEE. This CDR3 has 16 residues. CDR3 bases: TGTGCCAGCAGCATGATGAGCCGGGGGACTTACTATGGCTACACCTTC. Its protein product is CASSMMSRGTYYGYTF.

This clonotype was observed a few times. The V call is TRBV6-5, the J call TRBJ1-2, with unresolved D. Germline V gene sequence: CDR1 MNHEY, CDR2 SVGAGI. CDR3 length: 14 residues. Trimming left V 2 bases short and J 3 bases short, with 10 bases between. The CDR3 is CASSYNEADYGYTF. In nucleotides, the CDR3 is TGTGCCAGCAGTTACAATGAGGCGGACTATGGCTACACCTTC.

The rearrangement uses TRBV5-1 and TRBJ1-2; D is unclear. The CDR3 covers 15 residues. Germline CDR1 SGHRS, CDR2 YFSETQ. Trimming removed 7 bases from V and 3 bases from J, with 19 bases in between. This CDR3 reads CASGLGENFDYGYTF. Written as DNA, the CDR3 is TGCGCCAGCGGACTCGGAGAGAACTTCGACTATGGCTACACCTTC.

CDR3 nucleotide sequence: TGTGCCAGCAGACCCTGGGGCAAGAGGGCAGATACGCAGTATTTT. Encoded protein: CASRPWGKRADTQYF. This chain uses TRBV11-2 with TRBJ2-3; D assignment may be TRBD1 or TRBD2 (5 bases each). This CDR3 is built from 15 residues. Per germline, CDR1 SGHAT and CDR2 FQNNGV. Trimming left V 6 bases short and J 4 bases short, with 17 bases between.

This clonotype was observed a handful of times. J is TRBJ1-5 and V is TRBV7-2; the D gene is possibly TRBD1 (6 bases). Germline CDR1 SGHTA, CDR2 FQGNSA. This CDR3 contains 16 residues. Deletions cut 5 bases from V and 0 bases from J, with 14 bases between. CDR3 sequence (DNA): TGTGCCAGCAGCCCCCACCTGGACAGTAGCAATCAGCCCCAGCATTTT. It is translated as CASSPHLDSSNQPQHF. Supplemented by reference TRBV7-2 and TRBJ1-5, the full variable domain reads GAGVSQSPSNKVTEKGKDVELRCDPISGHTALYWYRQSLGQGLEFLIYFQGNSAPDKSGLPSDRFSAERTGGSVSTLTIQRTQQEDSAVYLCASSPHLDSSNQPQHFGDGTRLSIL.

This clonotype has more than one count but fewer than ten. J is TRBJ2-1 and V is TRBV29-1; TRBD2 matches 7 bases. After removal of 3 bases from V and 6 bases from J, the junction contained 8 bases not matched to a gene. CDR1 is SQVTM, CDR2 ANQGSEA, per germline. The CDR3 is 14 amino acids. The CDR3: CSVDPAGVFNEQFF. CDR3 nucleotides: TGCAGCGTTGACCCCGCGGGAGTCTTCAATGAGCAGTTCTTC.

On this clonotype itself: One end of the junction fails to match germline, which may point to a read error. The genes are TRBV24-1 and TRBJ2-7; the D gene is possibly TRBD1 (6 bases). The germline V gene has CDR1 KGHDR and CDR2 SFDVKD. The CDR3 length is 12 residues. The CDR3 region is CATGDWGREQYF. The CDR3 DNA is TGTGCCACCGGTGATTGGGGGCGTGAGCAGTACTTC.

This chain joins TRBV3-1 and TRBJ2-5; 7 bases align to TRBD2. Germline V CDR1 and CDR2: LGHDT, YNNKEL (reference sequence). This CDR3 is 16 amino acids long. The V gene end was trimmed by 2 bases and the J gene end by 2 bases; junction bases not matched to a gene: 8. CDR3 protein: CASSQQLGTIQETQYF. Here the CDR3 DNA reads TGTGCCAGCAGCCAACAGCTAGGGACTATACAAGAGACCCAGTACTTC.

The rearrangement links TRBV7-8 to TRBJ2-3; TRBD2 matches at 11 bases. Germline values: CDR1 SGHVS, CDR2 FQNEAQ. The CDR3 is 22 residues long. Trimming removed 3 bases from V and 3 bases from J; junction bases left unmatched: 23. The chain's CDR3 is CASSLSVPTSGSLRGVTDTQYF. The CDR3 bases are TGTGCCAGCAGCTTGTCGGTCCCTACTAGCGGGAGCCTCAGAGGTGTTACAGATACGCAGTATTTT. The whole variable domain, remainder taken from reference TRBV7-8 and TRBJ2-3, is GAGVSQSPRYKVAKRGQDVALRCDPISGHVSLFWYQQALGQGPEFLTYFQNEAQLDKSGLPSDRFFAERPEGSVSTLKIQRTQQEDSAVYLCASSLSVPTSGSLRGVTDTQYFGPGTRLTVL.

The chain joins TRBV12-3 or TRBV12-4 to TRBJ2-4; 11 positions match TRBD2. Trimming took 3 bases from V and 6 from J; bases not matched to a gene: 1. This CDR3 has 14 residues. CDR3 loop: CASSFGLAGNIQYF. DNA for the CDR3: TGTGCCAGCAGTTTTGGACTAGCGGGAAACATTCAGTACTTC.

This clonotype occurred a few times. J is TRBJ1-5 and V is TRBV7-2, with 9 positions matching TRBD1. Germline lookup yields CDR1 SGHTA and CDR2 FQGNSA. Germline trimming cut 6 bases from V and 6 bases from J; bases unmatched to any gene: 6. CDR3 length equals 14 residues. CDR3 sequence (DNA): TGTGCCAGCAGTTCTACAGGGGGCGGTCAGCCCCAGCATTTT. Translating gives CASSSTGGGQPQHF.